Included here is one T cell receptor (beta chain) sequence, with context. The sample is drawn from a study of cytotoxic CD8 clonotypes in ibrutinib-treated CLL. About the research overall: Response samples were taken after a median of about 11 months on treatment, range 6 to 36.

The CDR3 covers 14 residues. Germline CDR1 and CDR2: MNHNS and SASEGT. Germline trimming cut 5 bases from V and 2 bases from J; bases unmatched to any gene: 5. Target depth was 1 in 200,000 to 1 in 1 million T cells, about 10x per clonotype. The method was immunoSEQ multiplex PCR; TCRdb's version includes in-frame clones alone and lacks a portion of them. The sample lists approximately 45,000 clones, 65% occurring once. This TCR was recovered from a human donor with chronic lymphocytic leukemia. J is TRBJ2-7 and V is TRBV6-1, with 8 positions matching TRBD1. The source material was PBMCs, sampled after 24 months of ibrutinib treatment. As DNA, the CDR3 is TGTGCCAGCAGTTGGGACAGGAGGACCTACGAGCAGTACTTC. This gives the protein CASSWDRRTYEQYF.